This TCR beta chain emerged from a study of shared clonotypes between healthy human individuals. Study details: Researchers assigned three CD4 naive, three CD4 memory, two CD8 naive and one CD8 memory plate to each donor.

Sequencing used immunoSEQ multiplex PCR; TCRdb keeps in-frame clones, though not all of them. The sample includes 1.5 million to 2.5 million clones, about 95% seen only once; the top ten take approximately 1%. Whole-study results and caveats: Among several donors, approximately 5.4% of naive CD4 clonotypes were found in common.

To note about this clone: The antigen remains unidentified.

The germline gives CDR1 MNHEY, CDR2 SMNVEV (reference sequence). V shed 8 bases and J shed 3 bases, with 16 bases lying between them. The CDR3 is made up of 14 amino acids. CD45RO negativity and positive selection for CCR7 defined naive CD8 cells, a population that excluded terminally differentiated effector memory CD45RA+ cells. The receptor comes from a man younger than 35 in good health. The chain uses TRBV27 and TRBJ1-1; TRBD1 might be the D (5 bases). Sequencing input: naive CD8+ T cells sorted from blood. The CDR3 DNA sequence: TGTGCCAGCTTTTTAATCGGGGGGGACACTGAAGCTTTCTTT. Translation gives CASFLIGGDTEAFF.